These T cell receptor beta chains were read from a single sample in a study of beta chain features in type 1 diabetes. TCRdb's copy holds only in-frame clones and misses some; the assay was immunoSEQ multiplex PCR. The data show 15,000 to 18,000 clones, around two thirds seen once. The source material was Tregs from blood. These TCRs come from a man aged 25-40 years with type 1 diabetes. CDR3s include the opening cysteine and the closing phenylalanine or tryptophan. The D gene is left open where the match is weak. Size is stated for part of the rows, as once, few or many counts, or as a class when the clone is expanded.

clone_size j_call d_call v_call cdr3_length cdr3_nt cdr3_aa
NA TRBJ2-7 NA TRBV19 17 TGTGCCAGTAGTCCACAAAGCGAGGGGACTCTCGGCTACGAGCAGTACTTC CASSPQSEGTLGYEQYF
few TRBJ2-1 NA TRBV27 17 TGTGCCAGCAGTTTAAGTGCCTACCTGAGCTCCTACAATGAGCAGTTCTTC CASSLSAYLSSYNEQFF
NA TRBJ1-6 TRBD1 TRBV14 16 TGTGCCAGCAGTAGGACAGGGAGCTCCTATAATTCACCCCTCCACTTT CASSRTGSSYNSPLHF
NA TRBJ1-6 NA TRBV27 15 TGTGCCAGCAGTATGTTACAGGGTGGTAATTCACCCCTCCACTTT CASSMLQGGNSPLHF
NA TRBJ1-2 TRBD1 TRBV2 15 TGTGCCAGCAGTGAATCGGCAGGGGGATTCTATGGCTACACCTTC CASSESAGGFYGYTF
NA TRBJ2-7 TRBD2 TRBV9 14 TGTGCCAGCAGCGTAGGGACTAGCGGGGGCGAGCAGTACTTC CASSVGTSGGEQYF
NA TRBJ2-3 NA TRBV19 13 TGTGCCAGTAGTATTCCCCCGGTGGATACGCAGTATTTT CASSIPPVDTQYF
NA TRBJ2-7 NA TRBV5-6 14 TGTGCCAGCAGGCAGACCGGGACTTCCTCCGAGCAGTACTTC CASRQTGTSSEQYF
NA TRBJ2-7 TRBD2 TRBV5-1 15 TGCGCCAGCGGACTTGGGCTAGCGGGATCCTACGAGCAGTACTTC CASGLGLAGSYEQYF
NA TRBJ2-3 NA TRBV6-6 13 TGTGCCAGCACCCTGGGGGCCACAGATACGCAGTATTTT CASTLGATDTQYF
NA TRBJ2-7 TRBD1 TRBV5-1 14 TGCGCCAGCAGCCCAGCAGGGGGCGGCGACGAGCAGTACTTC CASSPAGGGDEQYF
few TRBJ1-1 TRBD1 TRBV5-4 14 TGTGCCAGCGGCAGAACAGACAGGGACACTGAAGCTTTCTTT CASGRTDRDTEAFF
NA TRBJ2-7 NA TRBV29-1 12 TGCAGCGTGGAGGGTGGTAGCGCAGAGCAGTACTTC CSVEGGSAEQYF
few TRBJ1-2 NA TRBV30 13 TGTGCCTGGAGTATCGACAGCAACTATGGCTACACCTTC CAWSIDSNYGYTF
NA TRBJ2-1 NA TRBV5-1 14 TGCGCCAGCAGCTTAGGGACTCCTTGGGATGAGCAGTTCTTC CASSLGTPWDEQFF
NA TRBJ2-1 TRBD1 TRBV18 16 TGTGCCAGCTCACCCAGCGTAATACAGGGGGCGAATGAGCAGTTCTTC CASSPSVIQGANEQFF
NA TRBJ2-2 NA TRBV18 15 TGTGCCAGCTCACCACCCGCTAGCCTCACCGGGGAGCTGTTTTTT CASSPPASLTGELFF
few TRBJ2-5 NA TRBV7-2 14 TGTGCCAGCAGCTTAGAGCGGCGGCTCGGGACCCAGTACTTC CASSLERRLGTQYF
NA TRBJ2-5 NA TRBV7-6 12 TGTGCCAGCAGCTCACAGGGTGGCGCCCAGTACTTC CASSSQGGAQYF
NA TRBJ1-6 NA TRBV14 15 TGTGCCAGCAGCCAAGACAGCTCCTATAATTCACCCCTCCACTTT CASSQDSSYNSPLHF
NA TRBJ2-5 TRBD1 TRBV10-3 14 TGTGCCATCAGTAAGACAGGGGGCCAAGAGACCCAGTACTTC CAISKTGGQETQYF
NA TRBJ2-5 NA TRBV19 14 TGTGCCAGTAGTACATATGCTCTCGGGGAGACCCAGTACTTC CASSTYALGETQYF